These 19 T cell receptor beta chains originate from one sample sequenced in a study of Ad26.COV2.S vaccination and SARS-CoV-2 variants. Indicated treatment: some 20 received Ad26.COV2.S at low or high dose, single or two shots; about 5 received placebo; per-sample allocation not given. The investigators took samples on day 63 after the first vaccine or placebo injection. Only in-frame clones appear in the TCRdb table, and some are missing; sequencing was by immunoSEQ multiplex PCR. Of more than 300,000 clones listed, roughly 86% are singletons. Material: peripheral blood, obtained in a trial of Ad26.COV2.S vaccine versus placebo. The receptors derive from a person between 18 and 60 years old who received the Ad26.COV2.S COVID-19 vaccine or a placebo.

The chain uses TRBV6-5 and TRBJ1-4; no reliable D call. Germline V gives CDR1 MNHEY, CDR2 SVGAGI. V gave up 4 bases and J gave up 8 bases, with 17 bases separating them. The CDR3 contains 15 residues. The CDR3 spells CASSSNSRGLEKLFF. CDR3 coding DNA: TGTGCCAGCAGTTCGAACTCCCGGGGATTAGAAAAACTGTTTTTT.

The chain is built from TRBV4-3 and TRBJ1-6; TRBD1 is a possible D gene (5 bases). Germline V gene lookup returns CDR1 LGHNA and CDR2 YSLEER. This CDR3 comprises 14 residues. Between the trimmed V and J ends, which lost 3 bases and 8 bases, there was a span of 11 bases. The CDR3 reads CASSHGHTDSPLHF. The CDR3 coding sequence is TGCGCCAGCAGCCATGGACATACGGATTCACCCCTCCACTTT.

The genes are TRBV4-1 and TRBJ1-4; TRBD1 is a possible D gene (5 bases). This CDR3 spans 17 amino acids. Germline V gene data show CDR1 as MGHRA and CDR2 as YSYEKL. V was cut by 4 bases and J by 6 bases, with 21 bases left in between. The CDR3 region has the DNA TGCGCCAGCAGCCGAGTGGTAGTCGACAGTCGGGATGAAAAACTGTTTTTT. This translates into CASSRVVVDSRDEKLFF.

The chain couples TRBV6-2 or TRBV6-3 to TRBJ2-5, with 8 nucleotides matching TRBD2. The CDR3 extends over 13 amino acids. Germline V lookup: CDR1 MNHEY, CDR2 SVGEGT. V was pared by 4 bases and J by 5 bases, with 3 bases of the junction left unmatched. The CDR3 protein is CASSWGLVETQYF. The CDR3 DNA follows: TGTGCCAGCAGTTGGGGACTAGTTGAGACCCAGTACTTC.

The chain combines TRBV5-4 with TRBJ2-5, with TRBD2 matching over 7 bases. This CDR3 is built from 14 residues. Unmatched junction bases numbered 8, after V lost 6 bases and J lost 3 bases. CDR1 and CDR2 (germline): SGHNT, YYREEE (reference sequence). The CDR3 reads CASTKAGEEETQYF. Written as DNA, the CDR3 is TGTGCCAGCACCAAGGCGGGGGAAGAAGAGACCCAGTACTTC. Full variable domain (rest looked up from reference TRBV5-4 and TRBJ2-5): ETGVTQSPTHLIKTRGQQVTLRCSSQSGHNTVSWYQQALGQGPQFIFQYYREEENGRGNFPPRFSGLQFPNYSSELNVNALELDDSALYLCASTKAGEEETQYFGPGTRLLVL.

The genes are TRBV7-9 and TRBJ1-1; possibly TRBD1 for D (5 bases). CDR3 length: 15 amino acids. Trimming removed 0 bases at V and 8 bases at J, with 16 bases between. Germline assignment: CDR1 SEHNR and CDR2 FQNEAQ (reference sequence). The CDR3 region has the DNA TGTGCCAGCAGCTTAGCCTCAGGGAAAGGGAACGAAGCTTTCTTT. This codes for CASSLASGKGNEAFF. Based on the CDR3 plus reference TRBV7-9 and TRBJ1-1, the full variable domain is DTGVSQNPRHKITKRGQNVTFRCDPISEHNRLYWYRQTLGQGPEFLTYFQNEAQLEKSRLLSDRFSAERPKGSFSTLEIQRTEQGDSAMYLCASSLASGKGNEAFFGQGTRLTVV.

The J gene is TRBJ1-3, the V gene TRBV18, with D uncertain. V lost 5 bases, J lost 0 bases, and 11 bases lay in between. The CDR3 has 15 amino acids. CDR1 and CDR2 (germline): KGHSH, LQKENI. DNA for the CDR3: TGTGCCAGCTCAGAGTATCAGGTCTCTGGAAACACCATATATTTT. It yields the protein CASSEYQVSGNTIYF.

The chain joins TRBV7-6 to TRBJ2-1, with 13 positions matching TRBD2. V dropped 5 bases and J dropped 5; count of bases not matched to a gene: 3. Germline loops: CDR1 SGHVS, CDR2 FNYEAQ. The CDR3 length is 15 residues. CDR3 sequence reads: CASSTGLAGDNEQFF. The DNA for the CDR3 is TGTGCCAGCAGCACCGGACTAGCGGGGGACAATGAGCAGTTCTTC. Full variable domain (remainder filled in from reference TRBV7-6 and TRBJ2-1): GAGVSQSPRYKVTKRGQDVALRCDPISGHVSLYWYRQALGQGPEFLTYFNYEAQQDKSGLPNDRFSAERPEGSISTLTIQRTEQRDSAMYRCASSTGLAGDNEQFFGPGTRLTVL.

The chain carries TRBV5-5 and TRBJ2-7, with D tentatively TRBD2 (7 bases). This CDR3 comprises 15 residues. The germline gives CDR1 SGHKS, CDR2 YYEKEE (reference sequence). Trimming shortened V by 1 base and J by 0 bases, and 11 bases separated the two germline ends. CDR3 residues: CASSLSAGASYEQYF. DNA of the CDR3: TGTGCCAGCAGCTTGTCGGCGGGGGCCTCCTACGAGCAGTACTTC.

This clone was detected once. CDR3 region: CASSLSTGPTYRDTQYF. CDR3 nucleotide sequence: TGTGCCAGCAGCTTATCTACGGGACCCACATACCGAGATACCCAGTACTTC. This rearrangement joins TRBV13 to TRBJ2-5; D possibly matches TRBD1 or TRBD2 (5 bases each). Germline V gene lookup returns CDR1 PRHDT and CDR2 FYEKMQ (reference sequence). This CDR3 comprises 17 residues. V dropped 2 bases and J dropped 8 bases, with 24 bases sitting between them.

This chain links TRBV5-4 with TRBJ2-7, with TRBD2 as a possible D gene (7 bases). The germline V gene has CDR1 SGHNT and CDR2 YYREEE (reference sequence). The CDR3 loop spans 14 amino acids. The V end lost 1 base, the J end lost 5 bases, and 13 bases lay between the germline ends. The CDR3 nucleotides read TGTGCCAGCAGCTTGAAGGGGGGGCGGCACGAGCAGTACTTC. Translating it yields CASSLKGGRHEQYF.

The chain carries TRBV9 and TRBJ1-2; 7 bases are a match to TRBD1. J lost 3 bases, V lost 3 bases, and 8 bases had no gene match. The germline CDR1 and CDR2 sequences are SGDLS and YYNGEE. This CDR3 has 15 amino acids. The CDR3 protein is CASSEGAHGDYGYTF. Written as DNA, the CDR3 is TGTGCCAGCAGCGAGGGGGCTCACGGGGACTATGGCTACACCTTC.

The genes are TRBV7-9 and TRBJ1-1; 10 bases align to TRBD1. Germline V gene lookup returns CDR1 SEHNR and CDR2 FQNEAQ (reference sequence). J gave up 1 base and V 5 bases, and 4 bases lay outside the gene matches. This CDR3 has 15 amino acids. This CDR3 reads CASSARDRGNTEAFF. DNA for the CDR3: TGTGCCAGCAGCGCCCGGGACAGGGGGAACACTGAAGCTTTCTTT.

CDR3 sequence (DNA): TGTGCCAGTAGTATCGCGACTGGGACGGACTACGAGCAGTACTTC. It translates to CASSIATGTDYEQYF. V is TRBV19 and J is TRBJ2-7; D possibly uses TRBD1 or TRBD2 (5 bases each). The CDR3 runs 15 residues. V lost 3 bases and J lost 3, with 15 bases in between. Germline assignment: CDR1 LNHDA and CDR2 SQIVND (reference sequence).

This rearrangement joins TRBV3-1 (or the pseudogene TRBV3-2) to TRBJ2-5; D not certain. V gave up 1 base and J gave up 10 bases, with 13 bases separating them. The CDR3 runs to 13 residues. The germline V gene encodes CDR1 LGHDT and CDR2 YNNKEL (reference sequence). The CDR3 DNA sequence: TGTGCCAGCAGCCAAGGGGCCCGGGTTATCCAGTACTTC. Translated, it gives CASSQGARVIQYF.

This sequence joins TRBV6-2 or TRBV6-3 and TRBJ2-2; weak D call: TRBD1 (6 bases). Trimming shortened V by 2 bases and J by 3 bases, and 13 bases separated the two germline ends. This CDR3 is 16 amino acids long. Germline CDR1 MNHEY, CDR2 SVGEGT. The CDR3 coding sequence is TGTGCCAGCAGTTACGCGGGCAGGGGCCACACCGGGGAGCTGTTTTTT. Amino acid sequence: CASSYAGRGHTGELFF.

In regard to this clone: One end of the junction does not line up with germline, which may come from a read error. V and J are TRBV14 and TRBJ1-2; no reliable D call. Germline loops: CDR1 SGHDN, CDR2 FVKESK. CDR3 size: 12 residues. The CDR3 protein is CASSPGHGSPNF. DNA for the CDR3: TGTGCCAGCAGCCCGGGCCACGGTAGTCCTAACTTC. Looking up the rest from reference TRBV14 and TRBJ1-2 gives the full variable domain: EAGVTQFPSHSVIEKGQTVTLRCDPISGHDNLYWYRRVMGKEIKFLLHFVKESKQDESGMPNNRFLAERTGGTYSTLKVQPAELEDSGVYFCASSPGHGSPNFGSGTRLTVV.

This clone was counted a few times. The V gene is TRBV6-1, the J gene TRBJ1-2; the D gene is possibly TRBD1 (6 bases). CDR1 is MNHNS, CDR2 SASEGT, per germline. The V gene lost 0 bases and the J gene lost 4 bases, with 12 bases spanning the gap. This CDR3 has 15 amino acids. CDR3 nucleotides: TGTGCCAGCAGTGAAGCAGGGGGGCGCGCCTATGGCTACACCTTC. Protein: CASSEAGGRAYGYTF.

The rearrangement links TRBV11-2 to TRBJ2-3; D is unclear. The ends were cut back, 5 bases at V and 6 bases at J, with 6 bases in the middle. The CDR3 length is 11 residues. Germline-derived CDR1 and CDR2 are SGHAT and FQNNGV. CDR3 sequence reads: CASSTSDTQYF. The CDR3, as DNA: TGTGCCAGCAGCACCTCGGATACGCAGTATTTT.